These 9 T cell receptor beta chains came from one sample sequenced in a study of breast tumors, draining lymph nodes, adjacent tissues. TCRdb re-called the multiplex PCR reads through MiXCR, storing one row per CDR3 protein. The sample shows approximately 280,000 distinct CDR3 sequences, more than 30% of them seen only once. The lymph nodes were axillary draining lymph nodes from breast cancer patients. The sample comprised axillary lymph node tissue. The source of these receptors is a female donor with breast cancer. Some clones in this sample may be carry-over from other donors' samples.

At least ten counts were recorded for this clonotype. This sequence joins TRBV14 and TRBJ2-3; no clear D. The V gene's germline CDR1 is SGHDN and CDR2 FVKESK. The ends were cut back, 3 bases at V and 2 bases at J, with 9 bases in the middle. The CDR3 runs 14 residues. The CDR3: CASSHGPTTDTQYF. CDR3 DNA: TGTGCCAGCAGCCACGGCCCGACCACAGATACGCAGTATTTT.

This clonotype has a count of ten or more. The CDR3 loop reads CASSQPAGDTDTQYF. DNA of the CDR3: TGCGCCAGCAGCCAACCCGCGGGGGATACAGATACGCAGTATTTT. This chain joins TRBV5-1 and TRBJ2-3; 7 positions agree with TRBD2. The ends lost 4 bases at V and 3 bases at J; junction bases unmatched: 8. The CDR3 is 15 residues long. The germline CDR1 and CDR2 sequences are SGHRS and YFSETQ.

This clonotype was counted ten times or more. The chain has TRBV15 and TRBJ2-7, with D perhaps matching TRBD1 (5 bases). CDR1 LNHNV and CDR2 YYDKDF come from the germline V gene (reference sequence). Between the trimmed V and J ends, which lost 0 bases and 7 bases, there was a span of 13 bases. There are 14 residues in the CDR3. This CDR3 reads CATSRDKGVGEQYF. As DNA, the CDR3 is TGTGCCACCAGCAGAGATAAAGGGGTGGGGGAGCAGTACTTC.

The gene calls are TRBV10-2 and TRBJ1-2; D is possibly TRBD1 (6 bases). The CDR3 is made up of 12 amino acids. The V gene's germline CDR1 is WSHSY and CDR2 SAAADI. Trimming stripped 4 bases from V and 8 bases from J, with 11 bases between. CDR3 sequence (DNA): TGCGCCAGCAGTGTTGGCAGGGGAGGCTACACCTTC. Protein sequence: CASSVGRGGYTF.

This clonotype was picked up many times. The chain recombines TRBV20-1 with TRBJ2-3, with TRBD1 matching 8 bases. The V and J ends lost 3 bases and 2 bases, in that order; junction bases with no gene match: 7. The CDR3 is 15 residues long. Germline V lookup: CDR1 DFQATT, CDR2 SNEGSKA (reference sequence). CDR3 sequence (DNA): TGCAGTGCTAGCCGCGACAGGGGTGACACAGATACGCAGTATTTT. Protein: CSASRDRGDTDTQYF.

This clonotype was observed at least ten times. The V call is TRBV4-2, the J call TRBJ2-3, with D unresolved. The CDR3 runs to 16 residues. V shed 4 bases and J shed 2 bases, with 16 bases lying between them. Per germline, CDR1 LGHNA and CDR2 YNFKEQ. CDR3 coding DNA: TGTGCCAGCAGCCCCCGGACGGATCATCCCACAGATACGCAGTATTTT. Translated, it gives CASSPRTDHPTDTQYF.

The J gene is TRBJ2-7, the V gene TRBV27; 9 positions match TRBD1. The J segment lost 7 bases and the V segment lost 5 bases, leaving 6 bases of the junction unmatched. The CDR3 runs 13 residues. CDR1 MNHEY and CDR2 SMNVEV come from the germline V gene (reference sequence). Here the CDR3 DNA reads TGTGCCAGCAGTGACAGGGGGACGAGGGAGCAGTACTTC. This sequence encodes CASSDRGTREQYF.

The table lists this clonotype with many counts. The CDR3 DNA sequence: TGTGCCAGCAGTTTCAGGGGAGAGACCCAGTACTTC. Amino acid sequence: CASSFRGETQYF. The genes are TRBV28 and TRBJ2-5; D possibly corresponds to TRBD1 (6 bases). This CDR3 has 12 amino acids. Germline V gives CDR1 MDHEN, CDR2 SYDVKM. Trimming took off 3 bases at V and 4 bases at J, with 6 bases between the two ends.

This clonotype was seen many times. The chain joins TRBV5-1 to TRBJ2-7; D is unclear. The CDR3 runs to 16 residues. Germline loops: CDR1 SGHRS, CDR2 YFSETQ. Between the trimmed V and J ends, which lost 2 bases and 2 bases, there was a span of 17 bases. CDR3 loop: CASSFSLSTGTYEQYF. The CDR3 nucleotides read TGCGCCAGCAGCTTTTCCCTAAGCACGGGCACCTACGAGCAGTACTTC.